This TCR beta chain was sequenced during a study of spatial heterogeneity in lung cancer (dated by TCRdb to the late 2010s). Notes on the research overall: The donors were around 69 patients from the lung TRACERx cohort who had early-stage, untreated non-small cell lung cancer. Beta-chain transcripts were consistently detected in greater numbers than alpha-chain transcripts, which likely reflects a higher abundance of beta-chain transcripts. At surgery, fewer than 250 tumor regions, some 61 matched nontumor lung samples and a few dozen PBMC samples were TCR-sequenced for both alpha and beta chains. In non-small cell lung cancer, the study quantitatively compared TCR alpha and beta repertoires across several tumor regions, matched nontumor lung, and blood. Follow-up PBMC samples were sequenced whenever available, with the median time to follow-up being around 2 years after resection. Nonsynonymous mutation counts, determined by whole-exome sequencing of tumor tissue, were related to TCR repertoire features. In the raw uncorrected reads, each unique combination of TCR and UMI appeared on average more than ten times. The full study reports these points: Only roughly 15 patients were included in the comparisons of baseline and follow-up blood repertoires. Ubiquitous expanded tumor TCRs were found in blood more often at tumor resection than at routine follow-up. Confirming at a functional level the hypothesis that regional TCRs recognize regional mutations was considered to require additional single-cell paired TCR alpha and beta sequencing.

The sample's time point label, decoded: blood at routine non-recurrence follow-up after resection. For TCR sequencing, whole RNA was extracted from tumor and nontumor lung tissue, or from cryopreserved PBMC samples, and no cell sorting was done. Patients were selected for TCR sequencing only if sufficient RNA was available from at least two tumor regions. This clonotype was counted ten times or more. Its specific antigen is unknown. The record has no base qualities; no much larger clone is one base away. The library was generated by 5' RACE. Sequencing used a NextSeq 500. In the TCR library protocol, a unique molecular identifier was attached to each TCR cDNA molecule so that PCR and sequencing errors could be corrected. Under the source paper's analysis protocol: TCR identification, UMI-based error correction and CDR3 extraction were performed with Decombinator tools. Expanded TCRs were defined as those above a frequency of 2 per 1,000, corresponding to the top 1% of the tumor frequency distribution. Each repertoire was subsampled 100 times to 5,000 TCRs, after which Renyi diversity was computed with the R vegan package. CDR3 similarity networks were constructed using string-kernel similarity of amino acid triplets, with links drawn between CDR3s whose pairwise similarity was above 0.82. TCRdb applied fastp at Q25 and MiXCR to the public reads, then kept only in-frame beta chains. Each CDR3 protein gets just one entry, which takes the most common genes and DNA from the rows behind it. The V and J calls reflect TCRdb's pipeline rather than the authors' work. The sample table records 110,000 or so distinct CDR3 sequences; approximately 10% of these occur just once. The ten largest clones take up less than 25% of the sample.

Trimming leaves V shorter by 2 bases and J shorter by 5 bases, with the junction holding 12 bases beyond the gene matches. The CDR3 has 18 amino acids, counting the end cysteine and phenylalanine. The only DNA kept is the CDR3, 54 bases in frame from the first base. The germline V gene gives CDR1 as LGHNA and CDR2 as YSLEER. This clonotype was obtained from a female donor with early-stage non-small cell lung cancer. This specimen consisted of PBMCs, obtained at follow-up. This chain joins TRBV4-3 to TRBJ2-2, and TRBD1 matches 9 of the central bases. CDR3 sequence: CASSQLLLGQGRTGELFF. The sequence in DNA is TGCGCCAGCAGCCAACTCTTGTTGGGACAGGGAAGAACCGGGGAGCTGTTTTTT.